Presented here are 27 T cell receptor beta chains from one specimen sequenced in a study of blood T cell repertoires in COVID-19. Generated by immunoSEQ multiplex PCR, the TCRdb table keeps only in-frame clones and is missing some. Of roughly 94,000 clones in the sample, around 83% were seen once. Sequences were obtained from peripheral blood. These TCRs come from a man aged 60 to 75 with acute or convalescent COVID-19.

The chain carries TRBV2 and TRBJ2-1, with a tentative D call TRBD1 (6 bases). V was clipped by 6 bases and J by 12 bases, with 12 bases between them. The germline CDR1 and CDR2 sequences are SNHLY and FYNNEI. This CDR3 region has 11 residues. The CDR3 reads CASSTGIWQFF. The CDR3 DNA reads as TGTGCCAGCAGCACAGGGATCTGGCAGTTCTTC.

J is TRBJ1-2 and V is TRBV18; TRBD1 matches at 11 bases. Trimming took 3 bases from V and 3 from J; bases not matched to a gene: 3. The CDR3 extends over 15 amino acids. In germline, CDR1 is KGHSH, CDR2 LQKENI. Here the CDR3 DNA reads TGTGCCAGCTCACCTTTGGGACAGGGGGACTATGGCTACACCTTC. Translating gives CASSPLGQGDYGYTF.

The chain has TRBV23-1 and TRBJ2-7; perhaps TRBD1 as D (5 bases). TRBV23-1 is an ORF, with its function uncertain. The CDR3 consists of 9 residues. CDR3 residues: CASSREGDV. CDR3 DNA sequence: TGCGCCAGCAGTCGGGAAGGGGACGTC.

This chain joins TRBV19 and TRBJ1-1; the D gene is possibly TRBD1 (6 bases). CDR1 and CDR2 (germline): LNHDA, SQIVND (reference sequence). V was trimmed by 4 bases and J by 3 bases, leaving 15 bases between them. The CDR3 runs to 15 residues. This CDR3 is CASSSAYRADTEAFF. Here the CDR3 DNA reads TGTGCCAGTAGTAGCGCGTACAGGGCGGACACTGAAGCTTTCTTT.

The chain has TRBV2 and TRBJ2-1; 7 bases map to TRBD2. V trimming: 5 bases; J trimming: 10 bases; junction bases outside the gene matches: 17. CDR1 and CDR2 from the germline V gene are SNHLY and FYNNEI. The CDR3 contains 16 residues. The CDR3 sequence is CASSPGLVGGGSEQFF. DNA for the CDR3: TGTGCCAGCAGTCCTGGACTAGTCGGGGGTGGTTCGGAGCAGTTCTTC.

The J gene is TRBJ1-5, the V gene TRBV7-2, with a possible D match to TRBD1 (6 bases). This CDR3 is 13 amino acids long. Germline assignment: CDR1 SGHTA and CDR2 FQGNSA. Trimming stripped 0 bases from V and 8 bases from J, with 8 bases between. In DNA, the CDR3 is TGTGCCAGCAGCTTAGCAGGGGACAAGCCCCAGCATTTT. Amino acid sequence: CASSLAGDKPQHF.

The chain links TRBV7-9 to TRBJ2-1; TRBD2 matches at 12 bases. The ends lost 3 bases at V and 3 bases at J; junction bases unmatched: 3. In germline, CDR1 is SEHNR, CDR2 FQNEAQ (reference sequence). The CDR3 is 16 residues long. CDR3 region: CASSLRTSGDYNEQFF. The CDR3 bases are TGTGCCAGCAGCTTGAGGACTAGCGGGGACTACAATGAGCAGTTCTTC.

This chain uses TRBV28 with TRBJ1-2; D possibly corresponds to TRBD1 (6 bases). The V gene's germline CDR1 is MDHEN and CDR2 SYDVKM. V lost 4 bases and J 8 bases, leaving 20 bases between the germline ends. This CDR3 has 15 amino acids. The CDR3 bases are TGTGCCAGCAGTTCCGATTCCTATCAGGGGCGAGGCTACACCTTC. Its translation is CASSSDSYQGRGYTF.

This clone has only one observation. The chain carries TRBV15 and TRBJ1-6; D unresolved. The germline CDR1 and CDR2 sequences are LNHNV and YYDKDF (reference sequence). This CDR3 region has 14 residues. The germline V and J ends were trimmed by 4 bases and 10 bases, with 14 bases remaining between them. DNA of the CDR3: TGTGCCACCAGCACTAGTTCCGGGGAATCACCCCTCCACTTT. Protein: CATSTSSGESPLHF.

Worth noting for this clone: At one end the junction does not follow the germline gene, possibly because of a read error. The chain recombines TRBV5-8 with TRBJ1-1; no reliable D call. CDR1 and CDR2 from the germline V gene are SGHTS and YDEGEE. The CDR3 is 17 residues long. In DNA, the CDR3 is TGTGCCAGCACCCTCTCTAGGACTCCCGGTATGAAGACTGAAGCTTTCTTT. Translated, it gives CASTLSRTPGMKTEAFF.

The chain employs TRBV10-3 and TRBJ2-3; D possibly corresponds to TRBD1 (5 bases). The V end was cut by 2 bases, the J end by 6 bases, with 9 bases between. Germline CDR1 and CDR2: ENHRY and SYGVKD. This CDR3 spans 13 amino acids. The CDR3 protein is CAISEMGRDTQYF. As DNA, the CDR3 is TGTGCCATCAGTGAGATGGGGCGCGATACGCAGTATTTT.

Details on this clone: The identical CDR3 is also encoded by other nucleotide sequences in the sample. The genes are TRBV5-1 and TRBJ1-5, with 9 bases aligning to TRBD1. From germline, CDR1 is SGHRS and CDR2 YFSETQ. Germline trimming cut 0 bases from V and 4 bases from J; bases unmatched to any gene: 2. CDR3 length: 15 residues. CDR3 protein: CASSLGQGGNQPQHF. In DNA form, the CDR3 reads TGCGCCAGCAGCTTGGGACAGGGGGGAAATCAGCCCCAGCATTTT. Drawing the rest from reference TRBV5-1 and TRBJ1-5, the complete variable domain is KAGVTQTPRYLIKTRGQQVTLSCSPISGHRSVSWYQQTPGQGLQFLFEYFSETQRNKGNFPGRFSGRQFSNSRSEMNVSTLELGDSALYLCASSLGQGGNQPQHFGDGTRLSIL.

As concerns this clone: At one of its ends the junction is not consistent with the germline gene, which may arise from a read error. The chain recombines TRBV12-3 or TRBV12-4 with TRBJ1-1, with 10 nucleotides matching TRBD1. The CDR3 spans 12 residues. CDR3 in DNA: TGTGCCAGCAGTTTTTCGGGACAGGGGCGTCTCTTT. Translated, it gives CASSFSGQGRLF.

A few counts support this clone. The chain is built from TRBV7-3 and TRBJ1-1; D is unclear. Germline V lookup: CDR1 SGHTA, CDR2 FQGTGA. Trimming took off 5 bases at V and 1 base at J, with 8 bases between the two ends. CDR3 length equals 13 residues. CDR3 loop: CASSEAPNTEAFF. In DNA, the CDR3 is TGTGCCAGCAGCGAAGCTCCGAACACTGAAGCTTTCTTT.

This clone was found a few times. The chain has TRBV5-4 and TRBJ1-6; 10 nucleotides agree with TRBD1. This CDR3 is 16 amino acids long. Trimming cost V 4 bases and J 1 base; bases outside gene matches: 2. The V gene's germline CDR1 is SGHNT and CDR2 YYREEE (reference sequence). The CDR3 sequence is CASSRQGASYNSPLHF. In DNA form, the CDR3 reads TGTGCCAGCAGCCGACAGGGGGCGTCCTATAATTCACCCCTCCACTTT.

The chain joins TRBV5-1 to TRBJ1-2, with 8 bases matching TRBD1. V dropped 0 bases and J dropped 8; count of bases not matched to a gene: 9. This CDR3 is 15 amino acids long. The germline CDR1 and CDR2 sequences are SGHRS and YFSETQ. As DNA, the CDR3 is TGCGCCAGCAGCTTGGCCACCAGGGGGCATCGGGGCTACACCTTC. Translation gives CASSLATRGHRGYTF.

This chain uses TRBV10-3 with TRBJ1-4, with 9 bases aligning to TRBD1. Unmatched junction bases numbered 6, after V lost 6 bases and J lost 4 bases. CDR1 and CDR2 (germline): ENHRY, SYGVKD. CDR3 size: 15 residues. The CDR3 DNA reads TGTGCCATCAGCGACCCGGGACAGGGTAATGAAAAACTGTTTTTT. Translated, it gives CAISDPGQGNEKLFF.

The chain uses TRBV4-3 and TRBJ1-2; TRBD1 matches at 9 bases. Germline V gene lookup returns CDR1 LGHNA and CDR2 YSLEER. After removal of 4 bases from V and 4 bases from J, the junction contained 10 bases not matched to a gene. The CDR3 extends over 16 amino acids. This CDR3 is CASSPERQGVGYGYTF. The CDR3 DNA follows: TGCGCCAGCAGCCCGGAAAGACAGGGGGTTGGCTATGGCTACACCTTC.

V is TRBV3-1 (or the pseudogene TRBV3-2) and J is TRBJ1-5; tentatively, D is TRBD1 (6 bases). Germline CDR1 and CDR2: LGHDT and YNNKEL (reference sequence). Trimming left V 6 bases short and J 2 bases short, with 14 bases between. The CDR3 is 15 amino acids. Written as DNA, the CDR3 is TGTGCCAGCAGTCCGTCACAGGGAGGCAATCAGCCCCAGCATTTT. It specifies CASSPSQGGNQPQHF.

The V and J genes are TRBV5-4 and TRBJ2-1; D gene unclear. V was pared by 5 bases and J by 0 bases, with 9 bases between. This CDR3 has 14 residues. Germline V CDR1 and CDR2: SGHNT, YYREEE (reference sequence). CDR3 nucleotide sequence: TGTGCCAGCAGGGCCGGGTCCTCCTACAATGAGCAGTTCTTC. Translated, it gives CASRAGSSYNEQFF.

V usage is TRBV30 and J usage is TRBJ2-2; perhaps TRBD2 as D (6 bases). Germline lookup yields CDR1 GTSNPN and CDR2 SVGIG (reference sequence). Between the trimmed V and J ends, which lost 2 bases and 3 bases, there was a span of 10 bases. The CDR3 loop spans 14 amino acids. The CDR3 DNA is TGTGCCTGGAGTTCGGGGGTACACACCGGGGAGCTGTTTTTT. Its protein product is CAWSSGVHTGELFF.

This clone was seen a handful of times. For the CDR3, the DNA is TGCGCCAGCAGAGAACAGTCAACTAATGAAAAACTGTTTTTT. It yields the protein CASREQSTNEKLFF. The chain uses TRBV5-1 and TRBJ1-4; D is unresolved. V shed 5 bases and J shed 0 bases, with 8 bases lying between them. Germline values: CDR1 SGHRS, CDR2 YFSETQ. The CDR3 length is 14 residues.

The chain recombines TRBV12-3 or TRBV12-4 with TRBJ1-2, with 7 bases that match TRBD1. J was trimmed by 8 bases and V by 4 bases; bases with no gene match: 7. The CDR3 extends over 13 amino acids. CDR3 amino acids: CASSSAGGGGYTF. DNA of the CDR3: TGTGCCAGCAGTTCGGCAGGGGGTGGAGGCTACACCTTC.

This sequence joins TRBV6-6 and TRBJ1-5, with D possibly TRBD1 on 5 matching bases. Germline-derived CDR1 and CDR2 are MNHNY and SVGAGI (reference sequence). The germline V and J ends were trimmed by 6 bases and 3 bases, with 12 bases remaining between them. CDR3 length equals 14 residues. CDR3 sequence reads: CASSLTVTNQPQHF. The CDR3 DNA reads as TGTGCCAGCAGCTTGACAGTAACCAATCAGCCCCAGCATTTT.

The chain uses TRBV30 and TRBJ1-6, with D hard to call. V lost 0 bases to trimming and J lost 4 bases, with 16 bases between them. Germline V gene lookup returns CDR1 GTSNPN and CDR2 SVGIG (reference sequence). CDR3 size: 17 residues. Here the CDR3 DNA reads TGTGCCTGGAGTGTTCAAAGCCGAGGCGTTTATAATTCACCCCTCCACTTT. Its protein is CAWSVQSRGVYNSPLHF.

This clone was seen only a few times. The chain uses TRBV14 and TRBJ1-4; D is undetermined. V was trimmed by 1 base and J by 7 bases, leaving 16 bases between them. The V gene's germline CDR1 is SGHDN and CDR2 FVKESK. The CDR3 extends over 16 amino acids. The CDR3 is CASSQGGIGFSEKLFF. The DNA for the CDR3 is TGTGCCAGCAGCCAAGGAGGGATTGGTTTTAGTGAAAAACTGTTTTTT.

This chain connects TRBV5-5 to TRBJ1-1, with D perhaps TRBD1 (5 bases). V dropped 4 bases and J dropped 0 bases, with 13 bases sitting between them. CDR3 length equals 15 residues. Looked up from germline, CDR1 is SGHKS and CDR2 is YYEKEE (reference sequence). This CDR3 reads CASSPGTLMNTEAFF. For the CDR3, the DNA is TGTGCCAGCAGCCCTGGGACTTTAATGAACACTGAAGCTTTCTTT.